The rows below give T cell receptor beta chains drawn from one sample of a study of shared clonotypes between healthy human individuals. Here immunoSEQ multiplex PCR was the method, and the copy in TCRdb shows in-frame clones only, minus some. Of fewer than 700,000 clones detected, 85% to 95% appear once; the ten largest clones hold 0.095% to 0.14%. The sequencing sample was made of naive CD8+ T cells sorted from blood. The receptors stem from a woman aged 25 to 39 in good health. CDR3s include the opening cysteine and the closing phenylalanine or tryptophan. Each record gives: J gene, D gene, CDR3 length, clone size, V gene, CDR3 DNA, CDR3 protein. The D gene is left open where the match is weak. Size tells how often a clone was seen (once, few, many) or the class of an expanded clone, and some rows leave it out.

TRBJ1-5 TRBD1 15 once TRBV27 TGTGCCAGCAGTTCCGGGACAGGGGGGAATCAGCCCCAGCATTTT CASSSGTGGNQPQHF
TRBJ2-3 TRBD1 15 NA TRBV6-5 TGTGCCAGCAGTCCAAGGGGGCTAAGCACAGATACGCAGTATTTT CASSPRGLSTDTQYF
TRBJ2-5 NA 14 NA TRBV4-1 TGCGCCAGCAGCCCGGGGGACCTCTTTGGGGCCCAGTACTTC CASSPGDLFGAQYF
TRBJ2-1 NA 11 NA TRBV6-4 TGTGCCAGCAGTGTGGGGAATGAGCAGTTCTTC CASSVGNEQFF
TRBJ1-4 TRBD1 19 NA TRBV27 TGTGCCAGCAGAGCACACAAACCGGGACAGGGGAAACTAAATGAAAAACTGTTTTTT CASRAHKPGQGKLNEKLFF
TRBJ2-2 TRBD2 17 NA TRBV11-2 TGTGCCAGCAGCTCGGGACTAGCGGGAGTTAACACCGGGGAGCTGTTTTTT CASSSGLAGVNTGELFF
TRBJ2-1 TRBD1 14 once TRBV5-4 TGTGCCAGCAGCTTGGGGACAGGAATGAATGAGCAGTTCTTC CASSLGTGMNEQFF
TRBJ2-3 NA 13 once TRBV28 TGTGCCAGCGGGGGCAGGGTAGGCGATACGCAGTATTTT CASGGRVGDTQYF
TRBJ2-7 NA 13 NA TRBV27 TGTGCCAGCAGTCCCAATTCGGGTTACGAGCAGTACTTC CASSPNSGYEQYF
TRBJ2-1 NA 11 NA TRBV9 TGTGCCAGCAGCGCCGCAAGTGAGCAGTTCTTC CASSAASEQFF
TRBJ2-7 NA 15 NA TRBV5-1 TGCGCCAGCAGCTTGGACGGGACACCTTACTACGAGCAGTACTTC CASSLDGTPYYEQYF
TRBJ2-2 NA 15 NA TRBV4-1 TGCGCCAGCAGCCAAGATCGGGAGAACACCGGGGAGCTGTTTTTT CASSQDRENTGELFF
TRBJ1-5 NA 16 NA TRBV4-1 TGCGCCAGCAGCCAGGAGGGACTGAATAGCAATCAGCCCCAGCATTTT CASSQEGLNSNQPQHF
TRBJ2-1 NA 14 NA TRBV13 TGTGCCAGCAGCTTACTTCTCGAAGACAATGAGCAGTTCTTC CASSLLLEDNEQFF
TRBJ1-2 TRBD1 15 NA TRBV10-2 TGCGCCAGCAGTGAAGCTCCGGGACAGGACTATGGCTACACCTTC CASSEAPGQDYGYTF
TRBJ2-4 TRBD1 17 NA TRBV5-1 TGCGCCAGCAGCTTGGTGGGACAGGGATTTCTCAAAAACATTCAGTACTTC CASSLVGQGFLKNIQYF
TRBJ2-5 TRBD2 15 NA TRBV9 TGTGCCAGCAGCGGCGGGAGGGCCTTTGAAGAGACCCAGTACTTC CASSGGRAFEETQYF
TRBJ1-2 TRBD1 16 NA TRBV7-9 TGTGCCAGCACACTAATACAGGGGGCGGTGATGGATGGCTACACCTTC CASTLIQGAVMDGYTF
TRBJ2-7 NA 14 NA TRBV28 TGTGCCAGCATCCCCAGGGGGGGATTATACGAGCAGTACTTC CASIPRGGLYEQYF
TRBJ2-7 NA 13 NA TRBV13 TGTGCCAGCAGCTTACAGGACAACTACGAGCAGTACTTC CASSLQDNYEQYF
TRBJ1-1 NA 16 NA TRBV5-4 TGTGCCAGCAGACTCAATGGCCGGGGGCTGGTGACTGAAGCTTTCTTT CASRLNGRGLVTEAFF
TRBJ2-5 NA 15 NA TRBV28 TGTGCCAGCAGTCCCCTTGCAGGGGAGGAGGAGACCCAGTACTTC CASSPLAGEEETQYF
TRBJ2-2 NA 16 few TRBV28 TGTGCCAGCAGTTTATTGTCGGGGGAAGGCACCGGGGAGCTGTTTTTT CASSLLSGEGTGELFF
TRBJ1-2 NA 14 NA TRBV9 TGTGCCAGCAGCGTAGAGGGCAGGGCTCGAGGCTACACCTTC CASSVEGRARGYTF
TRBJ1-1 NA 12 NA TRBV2 TGTGCCAGCAGGACCGACCGCCTTGAAGCTTTCTTT CASRTDRLEAFF
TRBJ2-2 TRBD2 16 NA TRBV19 TGTGCCAGCCGGACTAGCGGGACGTCGAACACCGGGGAGCTGTTTTTT CASRTSGTSNTGELFF
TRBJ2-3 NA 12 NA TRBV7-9 TGTGCCAGCAGCCATCAATCAGATACGCAGTATTTT CASSHQSDTQYF
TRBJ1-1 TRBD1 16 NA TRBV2 TGTGCCAGCAGTGATCCCGACAGGGCAGAGAACACTGAAGCTTTCTTT CASSDPDRAENTEAFF
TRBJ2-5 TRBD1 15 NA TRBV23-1 TGCGCCAGCAGCCGGGACAGGGGTTCGTCTACCCCCATGTACTTC CASSRDRGSSTPMYF
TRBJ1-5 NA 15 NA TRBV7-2 TGTGCCAGCAGCTTCGACAGAAACCTAAATCAGCCCCAGCATTTT CASSFDRNLNQPQHF
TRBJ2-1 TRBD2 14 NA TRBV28 TGTGCCAGCAGTTTCCGGCTAGCGGGAAATGAGCAGTTCTTC CASSFRLAGNEQFF
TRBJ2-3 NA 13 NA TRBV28 TGTGCCAGCAGCACCCTTCAACTTCATACGCAGTATTTT CASSTLQLHTQYF
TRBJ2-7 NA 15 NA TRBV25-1 TGTGCCAGCAGTGAATTCACAGAACGGTTGGACGAGCAGTACTTC CASSEFTERLDEQYF
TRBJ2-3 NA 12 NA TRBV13 TGTGCCAGCAGCTTAGACTCAGATACGCAGTATTTT CASSLDSDTQYF
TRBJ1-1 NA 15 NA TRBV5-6 TGTGCCAGCAGCTTGGCTCAGCTCGCACTTATAGAAGCTTTCTTT CASSLAQLALIEAFF